The 20 T cell receptor beta chains in this list originate from one sample, sequenced in a study of blood T cell repertoires in COVID-19. Sequencing was performed with immunoSEQ multiplex PCR; in TCRdb, only in-frame clones are kept and a portion is missing. There are a few hundred thousand clones in the sample; about 86% occur only once, and under 4.5% lies in the top ten. The sample was PBMCs or T cells enriched from blood (not recorded which). The receptors here all came from a man aged 30-40 years with acute COVID-19.

On this clone: The sample contains more than one DNA sequence encoding this CDR3. The chain couples TRBV9 to TRBJ1-1; TRBD1 might be the D (6 bases). The CDR3 is 13 residues long. The germline V gene has CDR1 SGDLS and CDR2 YYNGEE. Trimming took off 2 bases at V and 1 base at J, with 6 bases between the two ends. In nucleotides, the CDR3 is TGTGCCAGCAGCGTGACAGGGAACACTGAAGCTTTCTTT. As protein: CASSVTGNTEAFF. The whole variable domain, remainder taken from reference TRBV9 and TRBJ1-1, is DSGVTQTPKHLITATGQRVTLRCSPRSGDLSVYWYQQSLDQGLQFLIQYYNGEERAKGNILERFSAQQFPDLHSELNLSSLELGDSALYFCASSVTGNTEAFFGQGTRLTVV.

The chain uses TRBV29-1 and TRBJ2-7, with D possibly being TRBD1 (5 bases). CDR1 is SQVTM, CDR2 ANQGSEA, per germline. The CDR3 consists of 14 residues. Trimming cost V 8 bases and J 5 bases, with 22 bases left between them. The CDR3 here is CSTARVRVHHEQYV. DNA of the CDR3: TGCAGCACCGCCAGGGTCCGGGTCCACCACGAGCAGTACGTC.

The CDR3 is CASSQDRLAGVRRTDTQYF. The CDR3 bases are TGCGCCAGCAGCCAAGATCGACTAGCGGGAGTCCGGCGGACAGATACGCAGTATTTT. This rearrangement joins TRBV4-3 to TRBJ2-3; 12 bases are shared with TRBD2. Germline V lookup: CDR1 LGHNA, CDR2 YSLEER. J lost 3 bases, V lost 0 bases, and 10 bases had no gene match. The CDR3 is 19 amino acids.

This chain links TRBV14 with TRBJ1-2; D not resolved. The germline gives CDR1 SGHDN, CDR2 FVKESK. Trimming pared 0 bases from V and 5 bases from J, leaving 7 bases between. The length of the CDR3 is 13 residues. The CDR3 loop reads CASSQDPRYGYTF. The CDR3 nucleotides are TGTGCCAGCAGCCAAGATCCCAGATATGGCTACACCTTC. The full variable domain, completed using reference TRBV14 and TRBJ1-2, is EAGVTQFPSHSVIEKGQTVTLRCDPISGHDNLYWYRRVMGKEIKFLLHFVKESKQDESGMPNNRFLAERTGGTYSTLKVQPAELEDSGVYFCASSQDPRYGYTFGSGTRLTVV.

V is TRBV23-1 and J is TRBJ2-2, with 7 bases fitting TRBD1. TRBV23-1 is an ORF; its function is uncertain. With V trimmed by 4 bases and J by 0 bases, 8 bases remained unmatched. The CDR3 has 17 residues. CDR3 loop: CASSPFRTGPNTGELFF. CDR3 sequence (DNA): TGCGCCAGCAGTCCATTTAGGACAGGACCGAACACCGGGGAGCTGTTTTTT.

This clone has a handful of counts. In the same sample, other DNA sequences code for this CDR3. The chain uses TRBV9 and TRBJ1-6; no clear D gene. Trimming cost V 0 bases and J 0 bases, with 4 bases left between them. CDR1 and CDR2 from the germline V gene are SGDLS and YYNGEE. CDR3 length: 15 amino acids. CDR3 region: CASSVGSSYNSPLHF. CDR3 nucleotide sequence: TGTGCCAGCAGCGTAGGGAGCTCCTATAATTCACCCCTCCACTTT.

The chain couples TRBV7-2 to TRBJ1-1; D ambiguous. This CDR3 has 11 amino acids. Germline V gene lookup returns CDR1 SGHTA and CDR2 FQGNSA. V was cut by 5 bases and J by 1 base, with 2 bases left in between. In DNA, the CDR3 is TGTGCCAGCAGCCAGAACACTGAAGCTTTCTTT. This codes for CASSQNTEAFF.

This chain links TRBV5-4 with TRBJ2-1; TRBD2 agrees at 8 bases. The CDR3 totals 14 residues. J gave up 8 bases and V 7 bases, and 11 bases lay outside the gene matches. CDR1 is SGHNT, CDR2 YYREEE, per germline (reference sequence). DNA for the CDR3: TGTGCCAGCCAAAAAGCGGGAGTACTCGATGAGCAGTTCTTC. Translation gives CASQKAGVLDEQFF. The variable domain in full, completed from reference TRBV5-4 and TRBJ2-1, reads ETGVTQSPTHLIKTRGQQVTLRCSSQSGHNTVSWYQQALGQGPQFIFQYYREEENGRGNFPPRFSGLQFPNYSSELNVNALELDDSALYLCASQKAGVLDEQFFGPGTRLTVL.

V gene TRBV7-8 combines with J gene TRBJ2-5, with a tentative D call TRBD1 (5 bases). Trimming left V 5 bases short and J 2 bases short, with 18 bases between. The CDR3 length is 16 residues. The germline gives CDR1 SGHVS, CDR2 FQNEAQ. In DNA form, the CDR3 reads TGTGCCAGCAGCCTCAGCCGGGCCAAGGGGCAAGAGACCCAGTACTTC. Protein sequence: CASSLSRAKGQETQYF.

The chain joins TRBV15 to TRBJ1-4; no firm D call. The length of the CDR3 is 16 residues. Trimming cost V 4 bases and J 6 bases, with 18 bases left between them. The germline CDR1 and CDR2 sequences are LNHNV and YYDKDF (reference sequence). The CDR3 DNA follows: TGTGCCACCAGCACTCAGCGGGTGGCGAGAGATGAAAAACTGTTTTTT. As protein: CATSTQRVARDEKLFF.

This clone was detected many times. The CDR3 loop reads CATALPSGSYNEQFF. CDR3 nucleotides: TGTGCCACCGCCCTCCCTAGCGGCTCCTACAATGAGCAGTTCTTC. The chain is built from TRBV24-1 and TRBJ2-1; 7 bases agree with TRBD2. The length of the CDR3 is 15 residues. From germline, CDR1 is KGHDR and CDR2 SFDVKD. The V segment lost 9 bases and the J segment 0 bases; nucleotides outside the gene matches: 7.

The rearrangement links TRBV6-5 to TRBJ1-2; D is unresolved. The CDR3 runs 11 residues. Trimming took off 6 bases at V and 4 bases at J, with 6 bases between the two ends. Germline V gives CDR1 MNHEY, CDR2 SVGAGI. DNA for the CDR3: TGTGCCAGCAGCGGGGTCTATGGCTACACCTTC. Residues: CASSGVYGYTF.

The chain is built from TRBV24-1 and TRBJ2-5, with 8 positions matching TRBD2. Looked up from germline, CDR1 is KGHDR and CDR2 is SFDVKD. CDR3 size: 14 residues. Losses at the gene ends were 5 bases for V and 7 bases for J; bases not matched to a gene: 8. CDR3 in amino acids: CATSGGLAGGTQYF. CDR3 bases: TGTGCCACCAGTGGCGGACTAGCCGGGGGGACCCAGTACTTC.

The chain is built from TRBV7-3 and TRBJ2-7; 8 bases are shared with TRBD2. The CDR3 is made up of 16 amino acids. Trimming at V came to 0 bases and at J to 2 bases, leaving 6 bases not matched to a gene. Germline lookup yields CDR1 SGHTA and CDR2 FQGTGA. The CDR3 nucleotides read TGTGCCAGCAGCTTAACGTCGGGAGCGGGAGCCTACGAGCAGTACGTC. Its protein product is CASSLTSGAGAYEQYV.

The J gene is TRBJ1-2, the V gene TRBV5-1, with TRBD1 as a possible D gene (5 bases). Between the trimmed V and J ends, which lost 5 bases and 1 base, there was a span of 9 bases. This CDR3 region has 13 residues. The germline V gene has CDR1 SGHRS and CDR2 YFSETQ. CDR3 protein: CASSAGDNYGYTF. The CDR3 DNA sequence: TGCGCCAGCAGTGCGGGGGATAACTATGGCTACACCTTC.

Comments on this clone: Other DNA variants within this sample encode the same CDR3. The rearrangement links TRBV24-1 to TRBJ1-5; the match to TRBD1 covers 7 bases. Germline V gene lookup returns CDR1 KGHDR and CDR2 SFDVKD. The CDR3 has 15 amino acids. J gave up 0 bases and V 9 bases, and 7 bases lay outside the gene matches. The CDR3 loop reads CATSTGEYSNQPQHF. Here the CDR3 DNA reads TGTGCCACCTCCACAGGGGAGTATAGCAATCAGCCCCAGCATTTT.

Only one count was recorded for this clone. The chain uses TRBV7-8 and TRBJ2-5; 8 nucleotides line up with TRBD2. The J segment lost 5 bases and the V segment lost 5 bases, leaving 13 bases of the junction unmatched. The germline V gene encodes CDR1 SGHVS and CDR2 FQNEAQ. The CDR3 length is 16 residues. The CDR3 loop is CASSLTGGGSGETQYF. Written as DNA, the CDR3 is TGTGCCAGCAGCCTCACGGGAGGGGGGTCTGGCGAGACCCAGTACTTC.

The V gene is TRBV19, the J gene TRBJ2-2, with 11 positions matching TRBD1. Germline-derived CDR1 and CDR2 are LNHDA and SQIVND (reference sequence). The CDR3 covers 15 residues. V was pared by 7 bases and J by 1 base, with 2 bases of the junction left unmatched. The CDR3 protein is CASTGTGGNTGELFF. The CDR3 bases are TGTGCCAGTACCGGGACAGGGGGGAACACCGGGGAGCTGTTTTTT.

This chain uses TRBV29-1 with TRBJ2-5; 8 bases agree with TRBD2. The germline V gene has CDR1 SQVTM and CDR2 ANQGSEA. V lost 6 bases and J lost 5; bases outside the gene matches: 11. This CDR3 spans 14 amino acids. This CDR3 reads CSVGPGLGSETQYF. CDR3 DNA sequence: TGCAGCGTGGGACCGGGACTAGGGTCGGAGACCCAGTACTTC.

The chain uses TRBV16 and TRBJ2-2; D gene unclear. V lost 8 bases and J 0 bases, leaving 16 bases between the germline ends. The CDR3 loop spans 16 amino acids. Germline CDR1 reads KGHSY; CDR2 reads FQNENV. In nucleotides, the CDR3 is TGTGCCAGCGAACCACTGATGTATCCGAACACCGGGGAGCTGTTTTTT. Amino acid sequence: CASEPLMYPNTGELFF.